This T cell receptor beta chain was sequenced for a study of Ad26.COV2.S vaccination and SARS-CoV-2 variants. Study findings and constraints: Recipients of either vaccine or placebo displayed similar breadth of non-spike TCRs.

Method: immunoSEQ multiplex PCR; TCRdb's copy keeps in-frame clones and lacks some. This sample has 350,000 to 450,000 clones, with 83% found just once. Treatment defined: some 20 received Ad26.COV2.S at low or high dose, single or two shots; about 5 received placebo; per-sample allocation not given. Samples came from day 63 after the first vaccine or placebo injection. In the case of this clone: What it recognizes is unknown.

Germline V gene lookup returns CDR1 MGHRA and CDR2 YSYEKL. This CDR3 is built from 15 residues. The V gene lost 3 bases and the J gene lost 4 bases, with 13 bases spanning the gap. The sample in question was peripheral blood, obtained in a trial of Ad26.COV2.S vaccine versus placebo. This sequence originates from a person aged 18-60 years who received the Ad26.COV2.S COVID-19 vaccine or a placebo. The chain recombines TRBV4-1 with TRBJ1-3; D uncertain. CDR3 sequence (DNA): TGCGCCAGCAGCCAGCTCCCCGGACCCGGAAACACCATATATTTT. The encoded protein is CASSQLPGPGNTIYF.